Included here is one T cell receptor (beta chain) sequence, with context. This sample is part of a study of control samples from healthy donors and cancer patients. Profiled with immunoSEQ multiplex PCR; TCRdb holds only in-frame clones, not every one. The sample consists of about 12,000 clones, approximately 94% of them appearing once. V gave up 6 bases and J gave up 0 bases, with 8 bases separating them. The CDR3 contains 13 residues. This receptor was identified in a man between 65 and 85 years old with head and neck cancer. V usage is TRBV12-3 or TRBV12-4 and J usage is TRBJ2-5; TRBD2 is a possible D gene (5 bases). The source material was PBMCs. CDR3 bases: TGTGCCAGCAGGGCGACTAACCAAGAGACCCAGTACTTC. Its translation is CASRATNQETQYF.